This T cell receptor (beta chain) is drawn from a study of graft-versus-host responses after intestinal transplantation. With regard to this clone: Its antigen is not identified.

Profiled with immunoSEQ multiplex PCR; TCRdb holds only in-frame clones, not every one. The table lists about 120,000 clones, around nine tenths of them singletons, with more than 0.15% in the top ten. Findings and limits, study-wide: There were GvH clones found in recipient marrow, and some of them appeared first in ileum or blood.

Trimming at V came to 4 bases and at J to 0 bases, leaving 2 bases not matched to a gene. The CDR3 contains 15 residues. CDR1 and CDR2 from the germline V gene are SNHLY and FYNNEI. The receptor's source is a human donor who received an intestinal transplant. This chain uses TRBV2 with TRBJ2-4, with 8 bases matching TRBD2. Source: unstimulated CD4+ T cells sorted from spleen or lymph node cells, taken before intestinal transplant. This chain's CDR3 is CASSVLAVAKNIQYF. The DNA of the CDR3 is TGTGCCAGCAGTGTACTAGCGGTAGCCAAAAACATTCAGTACTTC.